One sample yielded the 21 T cell receptor beta chains listed below, sequenced in a study of blood T cell repertoires in COVID-19. The assay was immunoSEQ multiplex PCR, and TCRdb's table has in-frame clones only and misses some. The sample includes some 250,000 clones, 70% to 85% seen only once; the top ten take about 3%. The sample consisted of peripheral blood. The receptors stem from a woman of 80 years or more with acute or convalescent COVID-19.

This clone came up many times. This sample also contains other DNA sequences that code for the same CDR3. The rearrangement joins TRBV9 to TRBJ2-1; TRBD1 aligns across 8 bases. Germline V gene lookup returns CDR1 SGDLS and CDR2 YYNGEE. The V gene end was trimmed by 2 bases and the J gene end by 0 bases; junction bases not matched to a gene: 1. This CDR3 spans 15 amino acids. This CDR3 is CASSVGQGSYNEQFF. The DNA for the CDR3 is TGTGCCAGCAGCGTCGGACAGGGCTCCTACAATGAGCAGTTCTTC.

This sequence joins TRBV6-2 or TRBV6-3 and TRBJ2-1; 9 bases line up with TRBD1. V was clipped by 3 bases and J by 7 bases; unmatched bases: 7. Germline V gene lookup returns CDR1 MNHEY and CDR2 SVGEGT. The CDR3 loop spans 15 amino acids. In nucleotides, the CDR3 is TGTGCCAGCAGTTATTCCCGGACAGGGGCTAATGAGCAGTTCTTC. This encodes CASSYSRTGANEQFF.

This chain connects TRBV10-3 to TRBJ2-2, with a weak D call TRBD1 (5 bases). The ends were cut back, 3 bases at V and 5 bases at J, with 10 bases in the middle. There are 14 residues in the CDR3. CDR1 ENHRY and CDR2 SYGVKD come from the germline V gene. The CDR3 is CAISDRGRTGELFF. Here the CDR3 DNA reads TGTGCCATCAGTGATAGGGGAAGAACCGGGGAGCTGTTTTTT.

This chain connects TRBV5-1 to TRBJ1-4; TRBD1 matches 8 bases. Germline loops: CDR1 SGHRS, CDR2 YFSETQ. After removal of 3 bases from V and 0 bases from J, the junction contained 4 bases not matched to a gene. CDR3 length: 16 residues. For the CDR3, the DNA is TGCGCCAGCAGCTACGGACAGGGAGCAACTAATGAAAAACTGTTTTTT. Residues: CASSYGQGATNEKLFF.

V usage is TRBV24-1 and J usage is TRBJ2-2, with 7 bases lining up with TRBD1. V was clipped by 2 bases and J by 7 bases; unmatched bases: 3. Germline values: CDR1 KGHDR, CDR2 SFDVKD. CDR3 length equals 14 residues. The CDR3 DNA is TGTGCCACCAGTGATTCACAGGGGTTCGGGGAGCTGTTTTTT. Translated, it gives CATSDSQGFGELFF.

This chain joins TRBV7-8 and TRBJ1-6; 8 bases fit TRBD1. Trimming removed 5 bases from V and 9 bases from J; junction bases left unmatched: 9. The V gene's germline CDR1 is SGHVS and CDR2 FQNEAQ. The length of the CDR3 is 15 residues. CDR3 DNA: TGTGCCAGCAGCCGAGCCCCAGGGGGCGTTTCACCCCTCCACTTT. Encoded protein: CASSRAPGGVSPLHF.

The rearrangement joins TRBV5-8 to TRBJ2-3, with a tentative D call TRBD2 (6 bases). CDR1 and CDR2 (germline): SGHTS, YDEGEE. The ends were cut back, 2 bases at V and 6 bases at J, with 10 bases in the middle. The CDR3 contains 13 residues. CDR3 sequence reads: CASSLREPDTQYF. The CDR3 nucleotides read TGTGCCAGCAGCTTACGGGAGCCCGATACGCAGTATTTT.

This sequence joins TRBV4-3 and TRBJ1-1; D gene unclear. The V and J ends lost 2 bases and 1 base respectively, with 11 bases between them. This CDR3 has 15 amino acids. Germline lookup yields CDR1 LGHNA and CDR2 YSLEER. This chain's CDR3 is CASSQLQGRNTEAFF. For the CDR3, the DNA is TGCGCCAGCAGCCAATTACAAGGGAGGAACACTGAAGCTTTCTTT.

Only a few counts were recorded for this clone. The chain couples TRBV9 to TRBJ2-7, with TRBD2 as a possible D gene (5 bases). Germline assignment: CDR1 SGDLS and CDR2 YYNGEE. V was clipped by 0 bases and J by 6 bases, with 10 bases between them. The CDR3 covers 13 residues. CDR3 nucleotides: TGTGCCAGCAGCGTAGCCTCAGAGGGCGAGCAGTACTTC. Translated, it gives CASSVASEGEQYF.

The chain carries TRBV18 and TRBJ1-2; perhaps TRBD1 as D (6 bases). Trimming removed 3 bases from V and 5 bases from J, with 13 bases in between. CDR3 size: 14 residues. Germline V CDR1 and CDR2: KGHSH, LQKENI. The CDR3 reads CASSPYRERYGYTF. In nucleotides, the CDR3 is TGTGCCAGCTCACCGTACAGGGAGAGGTATGGCTACACCTTC.

This clone was recorded a few times. The chain uses TRBV5-1 and TRBJ1-1; D is perhaps TRBD1 (6 bases). Germline values: CDR1 SGHRS, CDR2 YFSETQ. The CDR3 length is 14 residues. V shed 4 bases and J shed 0 bases, with 10 bases lying between them. The DNA for the CDR3 is TGCGCCAGCAGCGAAGGGGGAATGAACACTGAAGCTTTCTTT. Protein: CASSEGGMNTEAFF.

This clone was recorded a few times. The V and J genes are TRBV5-6 and TRBJ1-2, with D maybe TRBD1 (6 bases). The CDR3 has 13 residues. Trimming shortened V by 1 base and J by 8 bases, and 12 bases separated the two germline ends. From germline, CDR1 is SGHDT and CDR2 YYEEEE. The CDR3 here is CASSLRSGGGYTF. CDR3 coding DNA: TGTGCCAGCAGCTTGCGATCTGGGGGCGGCTACACCTTC. The variable domain in full, with the rest retrieved from reference TRBV5-6 and TRBJ1-2, is DAGVTQSPTHLIKTRGQQVTLRCSPKSGHDTVSWYQQALGQGPQFIFQYYEEEERQRGNFPDRFSGHQFPNYSSELNVNALLLGDSALYLCASSLRSGGGYTFGSGTRLTVV.

The J gene is TRBJ1-6, the V gene TRBV11-2, with a possible D match to TRBD1 (5 bases). V was trimmed by 4 bases and J by 6 bases, leaving 16 bases between them. The germline CDR1 and CDR2 sequences are SGHAT and FQNNGV. This CDR3 has 16 amino acids. The chain's CDR3 is CASSSNHGTPNSPLHF. In DNA, the CDR3 is TGTGCCAGCAGCTCCAATCACGGGACTCCTAATTCACCCCTCCACTTT.

This chain links TRBV6-4 with TRBJ2-3, with 8 bases aligning to TRBD2. Looked up from germline, CDR1 is MRHNA and CDR2 is SNTAGT. This CDR3 has 15 residues. J gave up 7 bases and V 3 bases, and 9 bases lay outside the gene matches. The CDR3 region is CASSETGTSSNTQYF. The CDR3 DNA reads TGTGCCAGCAGTGAAACCGGGACTAGTAGTAATACGCAGTATTTT.

The V and J genes are TRBV5-1 and TRBJ1-2, with TRBD1 identical over 8 bases. V trimming: 3 bases; J trimming: 7 bases; junction bases outside the gene matches: 8. Germline loops: CDR1 SGHRS, CDR2 YFSETQ. The CDR3 consists of 14 residues. CDR3 protein: CASSYETGDGGYTF. CDR3 coding DNA: TGCGCCAGCAGCTATGAGACAGGGGACGGTGGCTACACCTTC.

The chain employs TRBV6-1 and TRBJ1-2; D ambiguous. The V gene's germline CDR1 is MNHNS and CDR2 SASEGT. Trimming left V 2 bases short and J 1 base short, with 17 bases between. The CDR3 is made up of 17 amino acids. CDR3 amino acids: CASSESPVAGLNYGYTF. The CDR3 bases are TGTGCCAGCAGTGAATCTCCAGTGGCAGGCCTTAACTATGGCTACACCTTC.

The chain combines TRBV10-3 with TRBJ2-7, with TRBD1 matching 7 bases. V trimming: 10 bases; J trimming: 4 bases; junction bases outside the gene matches: 10. Germline assignment: CDR1 ENHRY and CDR2 SYGVKD. The CDR3 totals 13 residues. CDR3 nucleotide sequence: TGTGCCACCAGACAGGGTTCGCCGTACGAGCAGTACTTC. This codes for CATRQGSPYEQYF.

This chain uses TRBV18 with TRBJ2-7; maybe TRBD1 (5 bases). Germline V gene data show CDR1 as KGHSH and CDR2 as LQKENI. Trimming removed 4 bases at V and 1 base at J, with 14 bases between. The CDR3 runs 15 residues. CDR3 coding DNA: TGTGCCAGCTCACAGGGGATTTTCGGATCCTACGAGCAGTACTTC. Translated, it gives CASSQGIFGSYEQYF.

This CDR3 reads CASSSSTGNSPLHF. The CDR3 DNA follows: TGTGCCAGCAGCTCATCGACGGGAAATTCACCCCTCCACTTT. The chain links TRBV7-9 to TRBJ1-6; no clear D. There are 14 residues in the CDR3. The germline gives CDR1 SEHNR, CDR2 FQNEAQ (reference sequence). V was shortened by 4 bases and J by 7 bases, with 11 bases between the two germline ends.

The chain carries TRBV5-1 and TRBJ1-2, with 7 bases that match TRBD1. The CDR3 spans 15 residues. Germline CDR1 reads SGHRS; CDR2 reads YFSETQ. J gave up 4 bases and V 0 bases, and 6 bases lay outside the gene matches. CDR3: CASSLGEGTVYGYTF. Here the CDR3 DNA reads TGCGCCAGCAGCTTGGGTGAGGGGACAGTCTATGGCTACACCTTC.

CDR3 sequence reads: CASSRDRHTEAFF. The CDR3 nucleotides read TGTGCCAGCTCTCGCGACAGGCACACTGAAGCTTTCTTT. The chain joins TRBV18 to TRBJ1-1, with a tentative D call TRBD1 (6 bases). V lost 6 bases to trimming and J lost 3 bases, with 11 bases between them. CDR1 is KGHSH, CDR2 LQKENI, per germline. This CDR3 has 13 residues.